The source of this TCR beta chain is a study of coeliac disease. Cells were frozen in aliquots of roughly 470,000, and one aliquot per fraction was sequenced. The assay was immunoSEQ multiplex PCR, and TCRdb's table has in-frame clones only and misses some. The table shows thousands of clones, with roughly 72% occurring only once. For this clone: The antigen remains unidentified.

From germline, CDR1 is MNHNY and CDR2 SVGAGI (reference sequence). The CDR3 runs 15 residues. V lost 8 bases, J lost 6 bases, and 16 bases stayed unmatched. Study-level results: Published gliadin-specific TRB sequences appeared in about 50% of the 18 coeliac samples, 1 of 6 controls. Control samples showed higher TRB and TRG clonality than intraepithelial and lamina propria samples in active celiac disease.

Source material: lymphocytes from the gut lamina propria. The chain recombines TRBV6-6 with TRBJ2-7, with 7 bases identical to TRBD2. The receptor comes from a man aged 18 to 35 with celiac disease on a gluten-free diet. The CDR3 is CASSTRRGGGLEQYF. The CDR3 DNA is TGTGCCAGCTCAACCCGGAGGGGCGGGGGACTCGAGCAGTACTTC.